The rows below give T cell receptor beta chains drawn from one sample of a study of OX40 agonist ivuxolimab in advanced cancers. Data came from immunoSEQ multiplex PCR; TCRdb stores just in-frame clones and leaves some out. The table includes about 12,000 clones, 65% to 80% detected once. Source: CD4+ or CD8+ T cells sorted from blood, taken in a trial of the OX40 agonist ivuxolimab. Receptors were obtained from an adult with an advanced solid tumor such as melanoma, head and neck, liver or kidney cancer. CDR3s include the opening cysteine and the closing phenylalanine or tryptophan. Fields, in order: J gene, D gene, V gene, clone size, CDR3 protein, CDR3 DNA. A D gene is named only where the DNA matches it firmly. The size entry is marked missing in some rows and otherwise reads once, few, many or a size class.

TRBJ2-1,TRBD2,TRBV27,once,CASSLGLVSEQFF,TGTGCCAGCAGTTTAGGACTAGTAAGTGAGCAGTTCTTC
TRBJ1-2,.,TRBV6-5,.,CASSDAQTYGYTF,TGTGCCAGCAGTGATGCCCAAACCTATGGCTACACCTTC
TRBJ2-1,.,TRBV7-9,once,CASSQDPGSYNEQFF,TGTGCCAGCAGTCAAGACCCCGGGTCCTACAATGAGCAGTTCTTC
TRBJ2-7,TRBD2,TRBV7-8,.,CASSLAYRAGGPYEQYF,TGTGCCAGCAGCTTAGCGTACCGGGCGGGAGGGCCATACGAGCAGTACTTC
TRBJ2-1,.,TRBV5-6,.,CASSFAVGEQFF,TGTGCCAGCAGCTTTGCAGTAGGTGAGCAGTTCTTC
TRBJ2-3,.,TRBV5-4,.,CASSLLGGGTDTQYF,TGTGCCAGCAGCTTACTCGGCGGAGGCACAGATACGCAGTATTTT
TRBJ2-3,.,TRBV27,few,CASSLGGGRPDTQYF,TGTGCCAGCAGTCTTGGGGGGGGGCGGCCAGATACGCAGTATTTT
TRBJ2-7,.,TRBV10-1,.,CASSDESRPRGYEQYF,TGCGCCAGCAGTGATGAGAGCAGGCCCAGAGGATACGAGCAGTACTTC
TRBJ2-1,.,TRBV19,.,CASSMNQGYEQFF,TGTGCCAGTAGTATGAATCAGGGCTATGAGCAGTTCTTC
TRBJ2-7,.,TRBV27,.,CASSLSEGAYEQYF,TGTGCCAGCAGTTTATCTGAGGGGGCCTACGAGCAGTACTTC
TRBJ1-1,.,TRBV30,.,CAWKEYNTEAFF,TGTGCCTGGAAAGAGTATAACACTGAAGCTTTCTTT
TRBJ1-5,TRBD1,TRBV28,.,CASSLSDRNDYNQPQHF,TGTGCCAGCAGTTTATCGGACAGGAACGACTACAATCAGCCCCAGCATTTT
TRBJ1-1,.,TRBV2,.,CASIERVLDEAFF,TGTGCCAGCATTGAGAGGGTTCTCGATGAAGCTTTCTTT
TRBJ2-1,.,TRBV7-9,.,CASSHNSPGNEQFF,TGTGCCAGCAGCCATAATTCGCCGGGCAATGAGCAGTTCTTC
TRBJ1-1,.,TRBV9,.,CASSVATRSEAFF,TGTGCCAGCAGCGTAGCTACGAGGTCTGAAGCTTTCTTT
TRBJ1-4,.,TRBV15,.,CATSRMGVSGEKLFF,TGTGCCACCAGCAGGATGGGGGTATCTGGCGAAAAACTGTTTTTT
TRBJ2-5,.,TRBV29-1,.,CSVDLGITGTETQYF,TGCAGCGTTGATTTGGGGATAACAGGGACGGAGACCCAGTACTTC